This TCR beta chain came from a study of T-cell reconstitution after alpha-beta-depleted transplantation in children. The CDR3 consists of 14 residues. Trimming left V 6 bases short and J 0 bases short, with 9 bases between. The table lists this clonotype with a few counts. Its target is not known. Unique molecular identifiers tagged the TCRbeta library. TCRdb used MiXCR to reprocess the PCR reads, holding one entry per CDR3 protein. The sample consists of 95,000 to 150,000 distinct CDR3 sequences, more than 20% of them appearing once. Study findings and constraints: Recipient T cells and thymic progenitors that survived gave rise to the high TCRbeta diversity observed at day 60 in some patients. Alpha-beta T cells present about two months after transplant were reported to originate from several hundred expanded graft clones. Hyperexpanded clones declined; after one year, newly produced T cells mostly supplied diversity.

The sequence came from a male patient aged 2-15 years who had a stem cell transplant for chronic granulomatous disease, so the T cells may come from the graft donor. This sequence joins TRBV12-3 or TRBV12-4 and TRBJ1-5; no definite D call. The sequencing used PBMCs, mostly from graft donor cells, collected 180 days after TCRalphabeta/CD19-depleted stem cell transplant. The CDR3 protein is CASRDGRSNQPQHF. The DNA for the CDR3 is TGTGCCAGCAGGGACGGACGTAGCAATCAGCCCCAGCATTTT.